This T cell receptor (beta chain) emerged from a study of beta chain features in type 1 diabetes. Whole-study findings and limits: Patients with type 1 diabetes carried fewer insertions and had more deletions at their VDJ junctions. Shortening that was moderate but significant affected the TCRB CDR3s of Type 1 diabetes patients in all four CD4+ subsets.

Points on this clone: Its antigen is unidentified.

A sort by CD45RO/CCR7/CD25/CD127/CD95/CD27 yielded CD4+ naive, central memory, regulatory and stem cell-like memory cells. Purities in excess of 98% were seen in all sorted populations. Looked up from germline, CDR1 is SGHNT and CDR2 is YENEEA. With 3 bases removed from V and 2 bases from J, the gap between germline ends came to 8 bases. The CDR3 is made up of 13 amino acids. As every portion of the isolated RNA was reverse transcribed, the sequencing read expressed TCRB transcripts. Repertoires were generated with immunoSEQ multiplex PCR, while TCRdb's copy carries only in-frame clones and drops some. The sample includes tens of thousands of clones, 40% to 65% of them seen just once.

The rearrangement uses TRBV11-3 and TRBJ2-7; possible D gene TRBD1, 6 bases. This receptor was taken from a woman in her thirties or forties with type 1 diabetes. Source material: Tregs from blood. The CDR3: CASSLDSAYEQYF. CDR3 nucleotide sequence: TGTGCCAGCAGCTTGGACAGCGCCTACGAGCAGTACTTC.